This T cell receptor (beta chain) was recovered during a study of blood T cell repertoires in COVID-19. This table comes from immunoSEQ multiplex PCR, and its TCRdb copy is limited to in-frame clones, with some not included. The table shows fewer than 40,000 clones, with about 88% occurring only once. The CDR3 contains 12 residues. V was clipped by 6 bases and J by 7 bases, with 12 bases between them. This TCR came from a man between 65 and 85 years old with active COVID-19. Sequences were obtained from peripheral blood. V usage is TRBV12-3 or TRBV12-4 and J usage is TRBJ1-1; the D gene is possibly TRBD1 (6 bases). CDR3 nucleotides: TGTGCCAGCAGCCCAGGACAGCGTGAAGCTTTCTTT. Its translation is CASSPGQREAFF.